This TCR beta chain was sequenced for a study of CD8 T cells in Susac syndrome. RNA was extracted with the RNeasy kit, and a quantity of roughly 0.5 to 1 ug was reverse transcribed using random hexamers. It was immunoSEQ multiplex PCR that amplified TCR beta CDR3 across 54 Vbeta and 13 Jbeta. TCRdb re-analysed the immunoSEQ multiplex PCR reads in MiXCR, keeping a single row per CDR3 protein. This table has some 190,000 distinct CDR3 sequences, 90% to 95% appearing once. Blood CD8+ and CD4+ T cells underwent high-throughput TCR beta sequencing. Healthy donors acted as controls, with matching for age and sex. The CD8+ and CD4+ T cells were negatively isolated, with the TEMRA cells enriched by FACS. The sequenced material came from CD4+ T cells from PBMCs. The source is a human donor in good health.

CDR3 sequence reads: CASSQVTGLTSNQPQHF. In DNA form, the CDR3 reads TGTGCCAGCAGCCAAGTTACCGGACTTACGAGCAATCAGCCCCAGCATTTT. V usage is TRBV4-2 and J usage is TRBJ1-5; unclear D gene. Trimming shortened V by 1 base and J by 1 base, and 14 bases separated the two germline ends. Germline-derived CDR1 and CDR2 are LGHNA and YNFKEQ. This CDR3 comprises 17 residues.